This TCR beta chain is drawn from a study of regulatory T cells in long-lasting Graves disease. Study results and limitations: Persistent disease showed a preference for TRBV28, TRBJ1-2 and TRBJ2-5.

V lost 3 bases to trimming and J lost 5 bases, with 7 bases between them. Germline V gene data show CDR1 as SGHDN and CDR2 as FVKESK. The CDR3 sequence is 12 residues long. Construction of TCR beta libraries relied on iRepertoire HTBI primers and on Arm-PCR targeting CDR3 regions. In TCRdb, the multiplex PCR reads were re-called with MiXCR into one record per CDR3 protein. Among 440,000 or so distinct CDR3 sequences listed, roughly 15% were seen once. As to time point: newly diagnosed GD, antithyroid drugs for less than 3 months. Construction of the TCR library relied on RNA isolated from PBMCs. Many counts were recorded for this clonotype. Its antigen is not identified. Another study also made use of these data, one on T cells in Graves' hyperthyroidism and ophthalmopathy. In that study: Researchers found most expanded thyroid clonotypes above 0.001 in blood as well.

This TCR was recovered from a woman aged 30 to 39 with Graves disease. The material was peripheral blood mononuclear cells (PBMCs), obtained at new diagnosis, from a patient treated with antithyroid drugs. The chain carries TRBV14 and TRBJ1-1; D is undetermined. CDR3 amino acids: CASSQERTEAFF. The CDR3 DNA is TGTGCCAGCAGCCAGGAGAGGACTGAAGCTTTCTTT.